There are a few counts of the clone carrying this T cell receptor (beta chain). Its antigen remains unknown. All patients were untreated before thyroid surgery. Source study methods: CDR3 differences across clinicopathological groups were used to build a distant-metastasis classifier for papillary thyroid cancer. With MiXCR, TCRdb reprocessed the PCR reads. What appears here as the V and J calls and clone size reflects TCRdb's work, not the paper's. The sample consists of approximately 79,000 clones, around 9.1% of them appearing once. These data come from a study of metastatic and nonmetastatic thyroid tumors. On the study more broadly: Repertoire comparison spanned blood and tumor or nodule tissue of malignant and benign thyroid patients.

Whole-study results and caveats: Malignant thyroid tumors reportedly had TCR beta diversity that was significantly higher than in benign nodules, in blood and tumor.

This sequence was found in a female donor with papillary thyroid cancer or a benign thyroid nodule (not recorded which). Some clones in this sample may be carry-over from other donors' samples. Sequencing was carried out using blood.

For the CDR3, the DNA is TGTGCCAGCAGCCAAGCGGGGGGGCCTAGGGACGAGCAGTTCTTC. Translating gives CASSQAGGPRDEQFF. This chain links TRBV3-1 with TRBJ2-1; TRBD2 aligns across 8 bases. Losses at the gene ends were 1 base for V and 10 bases for J; bases not matched to a gene: 9. The germline gives CDR1 LGHDT, CDR2 YNNKEL (reference sequence). This CDR3 has 15 residues.